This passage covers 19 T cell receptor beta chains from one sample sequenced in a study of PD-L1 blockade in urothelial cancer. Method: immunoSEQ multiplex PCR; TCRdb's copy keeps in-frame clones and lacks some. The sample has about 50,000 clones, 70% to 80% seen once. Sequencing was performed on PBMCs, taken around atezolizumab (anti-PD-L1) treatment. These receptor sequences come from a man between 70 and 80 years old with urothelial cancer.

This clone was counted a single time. CDR3 coding DNA: TGTGCCAGCAGTTACTCGCTAGCGGGACCGCTGTACGAGCAGTACTTC. Translating gives CASSYSLAGPLYEQYF. The rearrangement joins TRBV6-5 to TRBJ2-7, with 9 bases that match TRBD2. V was pared by 0 bases and J by 4 bases, with 7 bases of the junction left unmatched. The CDR3 contains 16 residues. Germline V gene data show CDR1 as MNHEY and CDR2 as SVGAGI.

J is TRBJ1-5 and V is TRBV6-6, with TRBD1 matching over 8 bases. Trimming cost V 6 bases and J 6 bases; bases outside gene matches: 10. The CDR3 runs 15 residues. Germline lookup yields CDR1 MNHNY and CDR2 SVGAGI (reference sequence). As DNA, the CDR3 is TGTGCCAGCAGCCATACAGGGGGTCCTCCTCAGCCCCAGCATTTT. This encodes CASSHTGGPPQPQHF.

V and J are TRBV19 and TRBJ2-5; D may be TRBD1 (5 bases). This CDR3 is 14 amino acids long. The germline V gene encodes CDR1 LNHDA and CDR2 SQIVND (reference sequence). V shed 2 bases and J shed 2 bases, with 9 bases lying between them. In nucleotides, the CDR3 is TGTGCCAGTAGTATATCGGACAATCAAGAGACCCAGTACTTC. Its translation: CASSISDNQETQYF.

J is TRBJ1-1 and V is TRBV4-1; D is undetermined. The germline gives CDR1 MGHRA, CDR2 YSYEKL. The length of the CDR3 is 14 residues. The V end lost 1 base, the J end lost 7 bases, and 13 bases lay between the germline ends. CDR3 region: CASSQARSGLEAFF. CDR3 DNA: TGCGCCAGCAGCCAAGCTCGTTCTGGCCTTGAAGCTTTCTTT.

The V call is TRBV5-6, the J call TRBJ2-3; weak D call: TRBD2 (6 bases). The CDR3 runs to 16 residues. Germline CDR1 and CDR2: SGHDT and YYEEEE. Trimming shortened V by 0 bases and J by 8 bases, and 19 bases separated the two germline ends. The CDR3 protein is CASSLGPREVDGTQYF. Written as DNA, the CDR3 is TGTGCCAGCAGCTTGGGACCGAGGGAGGTGGACGGTACGCAGTATTTT.

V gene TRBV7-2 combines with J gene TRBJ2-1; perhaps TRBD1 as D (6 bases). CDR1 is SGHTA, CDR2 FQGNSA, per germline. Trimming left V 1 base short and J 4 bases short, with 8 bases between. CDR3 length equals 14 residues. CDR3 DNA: TGTGCCAGCAGCTTAGAACAGGGTTACAATGAGCAGTTCTTC. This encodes CASSLEQGYNEQFF. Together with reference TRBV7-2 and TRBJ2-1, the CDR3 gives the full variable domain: GAGVSQSPSNKVTEKGKDVELRCDPISGHTALYWYRQSLGQGLEFLIYFQGNSAPDKSGLPSDRFSAERTGGSVSTLTIQRTQQEDSAVYLCASSLEQGYNEQFFGPGTRLTVL.

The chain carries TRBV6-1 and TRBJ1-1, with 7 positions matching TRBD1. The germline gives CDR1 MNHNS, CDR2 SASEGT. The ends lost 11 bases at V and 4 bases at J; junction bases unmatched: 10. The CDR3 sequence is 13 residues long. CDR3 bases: TGTGCCGGGCGAAGACAGGGAGGCACTGAAGCTTTCTTT. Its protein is CAGRRQGGTEAFF.

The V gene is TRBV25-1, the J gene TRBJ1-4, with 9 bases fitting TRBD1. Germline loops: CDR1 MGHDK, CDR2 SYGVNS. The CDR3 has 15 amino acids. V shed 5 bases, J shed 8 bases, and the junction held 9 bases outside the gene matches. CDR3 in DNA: TGTGCCAGCAGTATCTCGGGACAGGGTGGCGAAAAACTGTTTTTT. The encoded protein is CASSISGQGGEKLFF.

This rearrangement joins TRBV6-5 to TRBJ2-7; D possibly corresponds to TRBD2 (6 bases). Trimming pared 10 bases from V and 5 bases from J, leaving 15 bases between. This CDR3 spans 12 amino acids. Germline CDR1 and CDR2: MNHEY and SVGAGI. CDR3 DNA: TGTGCCACCGGGCCCGGGAGCCACGAGCAGTACTTC. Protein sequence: CATGPGSHEQYF.

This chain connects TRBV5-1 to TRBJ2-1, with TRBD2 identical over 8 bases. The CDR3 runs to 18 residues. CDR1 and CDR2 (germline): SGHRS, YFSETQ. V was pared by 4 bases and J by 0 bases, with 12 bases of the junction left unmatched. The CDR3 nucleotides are TGCGCCAGCAGCCGTGGGCTAGGCAGCGGGGGCTCCTACAATGAGCAGTTCTTC. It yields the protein CASSRGLGSGGSYNEQFF.

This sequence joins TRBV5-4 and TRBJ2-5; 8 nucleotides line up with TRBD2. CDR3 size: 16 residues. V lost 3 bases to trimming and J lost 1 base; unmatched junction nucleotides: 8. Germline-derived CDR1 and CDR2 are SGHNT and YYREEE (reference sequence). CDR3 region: CASSSKAGAAQETQYF. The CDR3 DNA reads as TGTGCCAGCAGCTCAAAAGCGGGAGCCGCCCAAGAGACCCAGTACTTC.

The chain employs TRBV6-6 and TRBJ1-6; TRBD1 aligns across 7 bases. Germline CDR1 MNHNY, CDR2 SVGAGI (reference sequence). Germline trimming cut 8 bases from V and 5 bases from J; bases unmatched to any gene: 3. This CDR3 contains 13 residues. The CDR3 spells CASRDRDNSPLHF. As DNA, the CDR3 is TGTGCCAGCCGGGACAGAGATAATTCACCCCTCCACTTT.

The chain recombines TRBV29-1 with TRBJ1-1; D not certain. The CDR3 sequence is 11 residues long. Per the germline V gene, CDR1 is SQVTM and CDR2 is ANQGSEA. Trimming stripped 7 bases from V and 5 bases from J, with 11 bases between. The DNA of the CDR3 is TGCAGCGCCGCCCTGGAGACTGAAGCTTTCTTT. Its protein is CSAALETEAFF.

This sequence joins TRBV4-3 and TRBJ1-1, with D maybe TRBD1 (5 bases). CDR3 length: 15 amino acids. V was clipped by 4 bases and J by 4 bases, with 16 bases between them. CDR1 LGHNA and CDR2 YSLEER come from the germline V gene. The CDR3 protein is CASSRTSGGSTEAFF. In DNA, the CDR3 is TGCGCCAGCAGCCGGACCTCCGGGGGGAGCACTGAAGCTTTCTTT.

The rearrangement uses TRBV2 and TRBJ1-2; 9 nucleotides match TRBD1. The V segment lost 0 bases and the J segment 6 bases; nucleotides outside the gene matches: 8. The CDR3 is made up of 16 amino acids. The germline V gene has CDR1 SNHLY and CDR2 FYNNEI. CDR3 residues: CASSEANGQGQDGYTF. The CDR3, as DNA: TGTGCCAGCAGTGAAGCGAATGGACAGGGGCAGGATGGCTACACCTTC.

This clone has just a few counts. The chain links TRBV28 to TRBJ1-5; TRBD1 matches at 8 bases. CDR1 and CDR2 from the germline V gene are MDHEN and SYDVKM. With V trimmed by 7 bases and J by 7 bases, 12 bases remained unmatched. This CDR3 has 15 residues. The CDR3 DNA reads TGTGCCAGCAACTTACGACTGACAGGGGCCCAGCCCCAGCATTTT. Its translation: CASNLRLTGAQPQHF.

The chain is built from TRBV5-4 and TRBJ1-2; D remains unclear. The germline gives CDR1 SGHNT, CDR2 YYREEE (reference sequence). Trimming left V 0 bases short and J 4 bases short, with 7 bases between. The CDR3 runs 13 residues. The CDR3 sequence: CASSLDSLYGYTF. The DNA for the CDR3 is TGTGCCAGCAGCTTGGACAGTCTCTATGGCTACACCTTC.

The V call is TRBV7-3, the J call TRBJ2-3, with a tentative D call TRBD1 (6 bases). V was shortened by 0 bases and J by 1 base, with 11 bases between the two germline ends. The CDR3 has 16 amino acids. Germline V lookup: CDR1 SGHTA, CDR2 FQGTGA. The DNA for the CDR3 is TGTGCCAGCAGCTTAACGGGGGCGAGAGGCACAGATACGCAGTATTTT. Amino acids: CASSLTGARGTDTQYF.

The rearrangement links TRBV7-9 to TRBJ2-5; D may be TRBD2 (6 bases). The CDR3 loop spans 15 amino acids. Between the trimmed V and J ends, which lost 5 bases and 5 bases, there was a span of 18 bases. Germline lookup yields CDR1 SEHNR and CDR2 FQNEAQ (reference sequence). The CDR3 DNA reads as TGTGCCAGCAGCGCACGCCTGAGGAGCGGGGAGACCCAGTACTTC. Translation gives CASSARLRSGETQYF.